The present T cell receptor (beta chain) was sequenced within a study of blood T cells in healthy people across ages. In the study overall: Capture by template switching was about one barcoded beta molecule per two T cells. The study, taken as a whole, reports: TCR beta diversity per million T cells fell roughly linearly with age.

Roughly 10 milliliters was the volume of peripheral blood drawn from each donor. Combining a sample-barcoded 5' primer with a J-beta primer mix, a second PCR ran for roughly 7 to 12 cycles. Carrying 12 random nucleotides, a template-switch adaptor labeled each individual cDNA molecule. TCRdb reprocessed the 5' RACE reads via MiXCR and lists one record per CDR3 protein. There are around 1.5 million distinct CDR3 sequences in the sample; around 39% occur only once, and 7% to 9.5% lies in the top ten. This clonotype was recorded a few times. Its antigen is unknown. The CDR3 is 13 residues long. The V end was cut by 0 bases, the J end by 3 bases, with 7 bases between. Germline lookup yields CDR1 SGHRS and CDR2 YFSETQ.

The chain has TRBV5-1 and TRBJ2-7; D is undetermined. The sequencing sample was made of blood. The receptor was derived from a woman between 18 and 30 years old in good health. CDR3 DNA sequence: TGCGCCAGCAGCTTGGATGGGGACTACGAGCAGTACTTC. Residues: CASSLDGDYEQYF.